This T cell receptor beta chain came from a study of technical replicates of blood from a few donors. Per the germline V gene, CDR1 is MGHRA and CDR2 is YSYEKL. With V trimmed by 1 base and J by 4 bases, 3 bases remained unmatched. The CDR3 is made up of 15 amino acids. Method: immunoSEQ multiplex PCR; TCRdb's copy keeps in-frame clones and lacks some. This table has roughly 79,000 clones, around 94% appearing once. Sequences were obtained from T cells isolated from PBMCs. This chain connects TRBV4-1 to TRBJ2-3; 9 positions match TRBD2. The receptor comes from a human donor in good health. The DNA of the CDR3 is TGCGCCAGCAGCCAAGTGGGACTAGCCGCAGATACGCAGTATTTT. Its protein product is CASSQVGLAADTQYF.